One sample yielded the 24 T cell receptor beta chains listed below, sequenced in a study of memory CD4+ T cells and cytomegalovirus serostatus. The method was immunoSEQ multiplex PCR; TCRdb's version includes in-frame clones alone and lacks a portion of them. The data show more than 45,000 clones, over 65% seen once. The sort gate was single viable CD3+CD4+CD8-CD45RO+ cells for memory CD4+ T cells. The sample taken for sequencing was memory CD4+ T cells from blood. The receptor source for this set is an adult in good health and CMV-seronegative.

The chain links TRBV19 to TRBJ1-3; a possible D gene is TRBD1 (6 bases). CDR3 length: 16 amino acids. CDR1 LNHDA and CDR2 SQIVND come from the germline V gene (reference sequence). V lost 5 bases, J lost 0 bases, and 14 bases lay in between. This CDR3 is CASSSDRSPSGNTIYF. CDR3 nucleotide sequence: TGTGCCAGTAGTTCCGACAGGTCTCCCTCTGGAAACACCATATATTTT. Based on the CDR3 plus reference TRBV19 and TRBJ1-3, the full variable domain is DGGITQSPKYLFRKEGQNVTLSCEQNLNHDAMYWYRQDPGQGLRLIYYSQIVNDFQKGDIAEGYSVSREKKESFPLTVTSAQKNPTAFYLCASSSDRSPSGNTIYFGEGSWLTVV.

About this clone itself: At one boundary the junction diverges from the germline segment, which might be a read error. This chain uses TRBV19 with TRBJ1-5; TRBD1 agrees at 8 bases. The CDR3 consists of 14 residues. Germline CDR1 is LNHDA and CDR2 is SQIVND (reference sequence). This CDR3 is CASSIGASGTGTHF. CDR3 DNA: TGTGCCAGTAGTATTGGGGCCAGCGGGACAGGCACGCACTTT.

The chain combines TRBV7-2 with TRBJ2-7; D is tentatively TRBD1 or TRBD2 (6 bases each). Looked up from germline, CDR1 is SGHTA and CDR2 is FQGNSA. V was trimmed by 1 base and J by 3 bases, leaving 16 bases between them. This CDR3 has 16 amino acids. The CDR3 reads CASSLGGTPTLYEQYF. DNA for the CDR3: TGTGCCAGCAGCTTAGGCGGGACACCCACACTCTACGAGCAGTACTTC.

The V gene is TRBV18, the J gene TRBJ1-2; D uncertain. Germline CDR1 KGHSH, CDR2 LQKENI. V was clipped by 2 bases and J by 2 bases, with 9 bases between them. CDR3 length: 14 residues. Here the CDR3 DNA reads TGTGCCAGCTCACCAGGAAAACCAAACTATGGCTACACCTTC. Translation gives CASSPGKPNYGYTF.

This clone has more than one count but fewer than ten. The rearrangement joins TRBV2 to TRBJ1-2; D unresolved. Germline CDR1 is SNHLY and CDR2 is FYNNEI. The CDR3 sequence is 15 residues long. V gave up 4 bases and J gave up 0 bases, with 12 bases separating them. In nucleotides, the CDR3 is TGTGCCAGCAGTGTCGACGGAACAACTAACTATGGCTACACCTTC. Residues: CASSVDGTTNYGYTF.

This clone has just one count. The chain employs TRBV7-2 and TRBJ1-2, with D possibly TRBD1 on 5 matching bases. V shed 5 bases and J shed 4 bases, with 23 bases lying between them. This CDR3 spans 17 amino acids. Per the germline V gene, CDR1 is SGHTA and CDR2 is FQGNSA. The DNA of the CDR3 is TGTGCCAGCAGCCCGGCGGTCGGGGCCCACCTCGGCTATGGCTACACCTTC. It yields the protein CASSPAVGAHLGYGYTF.

This clone was counted only a few times. The chain has TRBV28 and TRBJ1-2, with a weak D call TRBD1 (6 bases). V gave up 3 bases and J gave up 4 bases, with 9 bases separating them. Looked up from germline, CDR1 is MDHEN and CDR2 is SYDVKM. The CDR3 is made up of 13 amino acids. The CDR3 spells CASSLTGSYGYTF. The CDR3 region has the DNA TGTGCCAGCAGTTTGACAGGATCCTATGGCTACACCTTC.

The genes are TRBV18 and TRBJ1-1; 7 nucleotides line up with TRBD1. This CDR3 contains 14 residues. V dropped 1 base and J dropped 5; count of bases not matched to a gene: 4. Germline assignment: CDR1 KGHSH and CDR2 LQKENI. CDR3 in DNA: TGTGCCAGCTCACCACAACAGGGGACGACTGAAGCTTTCTTT. This encodes CASSPQQGTTEAFF.

The gene calls are TRBV19 and TRBJ1-2, with 8 bases matching TRBD1. This CDR3 contains 15 residues. The germline V gene encodes CDR1 LNHDA and CDR2 SQIVND (reference sequence). The V segment lost 5 bases and the J segment 4 bases; nucleotides outside the gene matches: 9. This CDR3 reads CASSASRDRLYGYTF. The CDR3, as DNA: TGTGCCAGTAGTGCGTCTCGGGACAGGCTCTATGGCTACACCTTC.

The rearrangement links TRBV9 to TRBJ2-1; a weak D match, TRBD1 (5 bases). V dropped 0 bases and J dropped 4 bases, with 14 bases sitting between them. The CDR3 length is 16 residues. From germline, CDR1 is SGDLS and CDR2 YYNGEE. The DNA of the CDR3 is TGTGCCAGCAGCGTAGTTGTGGGGCTTAAATACAATGAGCAGTTCTTC. Its translation: CASSVVVGLKYNEQFF.

This clone occurred once. The chain combines TRBV28 with TRBJ2-3, with D possibly TRBD2 on 6 matching bases. Germline assignment: CDR1 MDHEN and CDR2 SYDVKM. The ends were cut back, 7 bases at V and 4 bases at J, with 15 bases in the middle. The CDR3 is 14 residues long. CDR3 in DNA: TGTGCCAGCAATTCTGGAGGAGGGTCAGATACGCAGTATTTT. Translation: CASNSGGGSDTQYF.

The J gene is TRBJ1-2, the V gene TRBV7-2; D is possibly TRBD1 (5 bases). The CDR3 is 15 residues long. Germline lookup yields CDR1 SGHTA and CDR2 FQGNSA. The V gene lost 1 base and the J gene lost 2 bases, with 11 bases spanning the gap. DNA of the CDR3: TGTGCCAGCAGCTTAGGGCCAGGACAAAACTATGGCTACACCTTC. Translated, it gives CASSLGPGQNYGYTF. The whole variable domain, remainder taken from reference TRBV7-2 and TRBJ1-2, is GAGVSQSPSNKVTEKGKDVELRCDPISGHTALYWYRQSLGQGLEFLIYFQGNSAPDKSGLPSDRFSAERTGGSVSTLTIQRTQQEDSAVYLCASSLGPGQNYGYTFGSGTRLTVV.

V usage is TRBV5-1 and J usage is TRBJ1-3; 10 nucleotides agree with TRBD1. The CDR3 has 15 residues. J gave up 2 bases and V 4 bases, and 3 bases lay outside the gene matches. The V gene's germline CDR1 is SGHRS and CDR2 YFSETQ. For the CDR3, the DNA is TGCGCCAGCAGCGCGACAGGGGGCCCTGGAAACACCATATATTTT. Its translation: CASSATGGPGNTIYF.

The CDR3 loop reads CASSQAGLIESEQFF. The CDR3 DNA follows: TGTGCCAGCAGCCAAGCGGGGCTGATTGAGAGTGAGCAGTTCTTC. The chain uses TRBV4-2 and TRBJ2-1; tentatively, D is TRBD1 or TRBD2 (5 bases each). CDR3 length: 15 amino acids. Germline values: CDR1 LGHNA, CDR2 YNFKEQ. Deletions cut 1 base from V and 9 bases from J, with 16 bases between.

The chain carries TRBV7-9 and TRBJ2-2; D unresolved. The CDR3 is 14 residues long. The V end lost 7 bases, the J end lost 4 bases, and 13 bases lay between the germline ends. CDR1 SEHNR and CDR2 FQNEAQ come from the germline V gene (reference sequence). The CDR3, as DNA: TGTGCCAGCACTGCACTCGGAGTCACCGGGGAGCTGTTTTTT. Protein sequence: CASTALGVTGELFF.

The rearrangement uses TRBV28 and TRBJ2-5; 7 bases align to TRBD2. Per germline, CDR1 MDHEN and CDR2 SYDVKM. This CDR3 has 15 amino acids. V trimming: 2 bases; J trimming: 5 bases; junction bases outside the gene matches: 8. Here the CDR3 reads CASSLTVQGGETQYF. The CDR3 nucleotides read TGTGCCAGCAGTTTAACTGTCCAGGGAGGGGAGACCCAGTACTTC. The variable domain in full, with the rest retrieved from reference TRBV28 and TRBJ2-5, is DVKVTQSSRYLVKRTGEKVFLECVQDMDHENMFWYRQDPGLGLRLIYFSYDVKMKEKGDIPEGYSVSREKKERFSLILESASTNQTSMYLCASSLTVQGGETQYFGPGTRLLVL.

The chain has TRBV19 and TRBJ2-5, with 10 bases aligning to TRBD1. Germline assignment: CDR1 LNHDA and CDR2 SQIVND (reference sequence). Trimming removed 3 bases from V and 4 bases from J; junction bases left unmatched: 11. There are 17 residues in the CDR3. The DNA for the CDR3 is TGTGCCAGTAGTATCTTGACGGGGACAGGGGCGTCAGAGACCCAGTACTTC. It codes for CASSILTGTGASETQYF.

The rearrangement joins TRBV2 to TRBJ2-1; D is uncertain. Germline loops: CDR1 SNHLY, CDR2 FYNNEI. There are 13 residues in the CDR3. The germline V and J ends were trimmed by 3 bases and 4 bases, with 7 bases remaining between them. CDR3 protein: CASSEGSYNEQFF. In DNA, the CDR3 is TGTGCCAGCAGTGAGGGGTCATACAATGAGCAGTTCTTC.

The V call is TRBV15, the J call TRBJ2-3; no reliable D call. This CDR3 spans 12 amino acids. V was cut by 2 bases and J by 2 bases, with 2 bases left in between. Germline CDR1 is LNHNV and CDR2 is YYDKDF (reference sequence). The CDR3 region has the DNA TGTGCCACCAGCAGAAACACAGATACGCAGTATTTT. This translates into CATSRNTDTQYF.

The chain has TRBV5-1 and TRBJ1-1; D is uncertain. Germline CDR1 is SGHRS and CDR2 is YFSETQ. The CDR3 spans 16 residues. V lost 4 bases, J lost 2 bases, and 18 bases lay in between. CDR3 nucleotide sequence: TGCGCCAGCAGCCTACAAGTCTGGGCTAGAAACACTGAAGCTTTCTTT. The encoded protein is CASSLQVWARNTEAFF.

This clone was seen only once. The genes are TRBV6-6 and TRBJ1-4; D call uncertain. Trimming pared 0 bases from V and 6 bases from J, leaving 8 bases between. Germline V gives CDR1 MNHNY, CDR2 SVGAGI (reference sequence). The CDR3 has 14 amino acids. The CDR3 sequence is CASSYSGLDEKLFF. As DNA, the CDR3 is TGTGCCAGCAGTTACTCAGGGTTAGATGAAAAACTGTTTTTT.

This sequence joins TRBV19 and TRBJ1-3, with D perhaps matching TRBD1 (5 bases). The CDR3 covers 14 residues. Germline V gives CDR1 LNHDA, CDR2 SQIVND (reference sequence). V was clipped by 5 bases and J by 8 bases, with 16 bases between them. CDR3 coding DNA: TGTGCCAGTAGTCAACAGGCCCTACGTTACACCATATATTTT. As protein: CASSQQALRYTIYF.

The chain carries TRBV13 and TRBJ2-2; the D gene is possibly TRBD2 (6 bases). Germline V CDR1 and CDR2: PRHDT, FYEKMQ (reference sequence). The CDR3 contains 16 residues. Between the trimmed V and J ends, which lost 4 bases and 6 bases, there was a span of 18 bases. DNA of the CDR3: TGTGCCAGCAGCTCTAAGTGGAGGGGCCCCCCCGGGGAGCTGTTTTTT. It encodes CASSSKWRGPPGELFF.

This clone was seen a single time. The V and J genes are TRBV19 and TRBJ1-1, with D tentatively TRBD1 (5 bases). Trimming removed 8 bases at V and 0 bases at J, with 16 bases between. CDR1 is LNHDA and CDR2 is SQIVND in the germline V gene (reference sequence). This CDR3 is built from 15 residues. The CDR3 bases are TGTGCCAGTGGGACGCGGGGCCCCATGAACACTGAAGCTTTCTTT. It specifies CASGTRGPMNTEAFF.